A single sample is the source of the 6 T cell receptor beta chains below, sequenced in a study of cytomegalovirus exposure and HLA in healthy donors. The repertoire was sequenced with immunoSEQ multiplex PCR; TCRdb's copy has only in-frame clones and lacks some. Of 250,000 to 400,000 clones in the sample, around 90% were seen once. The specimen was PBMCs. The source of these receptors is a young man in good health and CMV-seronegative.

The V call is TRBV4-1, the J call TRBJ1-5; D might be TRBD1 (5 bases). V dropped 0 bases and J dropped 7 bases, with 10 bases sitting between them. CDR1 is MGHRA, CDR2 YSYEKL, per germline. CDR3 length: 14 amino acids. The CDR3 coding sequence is TGCGCCAGCAGCCAAGAGCAGACAGCCCAGCCCCAGCATTTT. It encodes CASSQEQTAQPQHF.

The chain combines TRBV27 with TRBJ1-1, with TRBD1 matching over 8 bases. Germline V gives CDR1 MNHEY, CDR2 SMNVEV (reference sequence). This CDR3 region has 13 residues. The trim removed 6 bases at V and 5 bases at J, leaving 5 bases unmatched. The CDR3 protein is CASRNTGGTEAFF. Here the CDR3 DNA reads TGTGCCAGCAGAAACACAGGGGGAACTGAAGCTTTCTTT.

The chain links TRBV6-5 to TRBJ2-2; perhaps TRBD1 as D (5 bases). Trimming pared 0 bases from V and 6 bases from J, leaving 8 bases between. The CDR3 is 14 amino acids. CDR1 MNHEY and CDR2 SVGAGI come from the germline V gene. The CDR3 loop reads CASSYSQAPGELFF. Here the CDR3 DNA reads TGTGCCAGCAGTTACTCACAGGCTCCCGGGGAGCTGTTTTTT.

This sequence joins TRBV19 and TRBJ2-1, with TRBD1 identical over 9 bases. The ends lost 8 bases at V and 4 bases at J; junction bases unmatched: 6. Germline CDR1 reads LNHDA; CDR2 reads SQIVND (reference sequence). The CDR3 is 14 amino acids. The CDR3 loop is CASSLGQGYNEQFF. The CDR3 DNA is TGTGCCAGTTCGTTGGGACAGGGATACAATGAGCAGTTCTTC.

This CDR3 reads CASSQDKEEKLFF. The CDR3 DNA reads TGTGCCAGCAGCCAAGATAAGGAGGAAAAACTGTTTTTT. J is TRBJ1-4 and V is TRBV4-2; D gene ambiguous. CDR3 length: 13 amino acids. The germline V and J ends were trimmed by 0 bases and 8 bases, with 7 bases remaining between them. Germline CDR1 LGHNA, CDR2 YNFKEQ.

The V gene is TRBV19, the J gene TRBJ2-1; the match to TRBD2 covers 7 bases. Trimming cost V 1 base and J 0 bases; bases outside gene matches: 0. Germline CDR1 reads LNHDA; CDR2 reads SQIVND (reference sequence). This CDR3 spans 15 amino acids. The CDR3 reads CASSIGDYSYNEQFF. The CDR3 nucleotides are TGTGCCAGTAGTATAGGGGACTACTCCTACAATGAGCAGTTCTTC.